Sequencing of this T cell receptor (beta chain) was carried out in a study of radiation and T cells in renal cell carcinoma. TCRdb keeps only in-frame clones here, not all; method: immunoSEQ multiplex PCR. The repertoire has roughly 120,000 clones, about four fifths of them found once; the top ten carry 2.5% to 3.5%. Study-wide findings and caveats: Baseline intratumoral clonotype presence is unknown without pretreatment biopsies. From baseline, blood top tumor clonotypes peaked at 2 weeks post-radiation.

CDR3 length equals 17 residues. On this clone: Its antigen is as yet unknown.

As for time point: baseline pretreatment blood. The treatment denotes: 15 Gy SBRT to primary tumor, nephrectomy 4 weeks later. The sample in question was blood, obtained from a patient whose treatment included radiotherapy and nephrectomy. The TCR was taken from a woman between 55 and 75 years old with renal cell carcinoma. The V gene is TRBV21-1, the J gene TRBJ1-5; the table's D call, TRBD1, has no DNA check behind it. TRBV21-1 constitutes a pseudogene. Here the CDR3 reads CASSKAQWTGGRQPQHF. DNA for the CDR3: TGTGCCAGCAGCAAAGCGCAGTGGACAGGGGGTCGTCAGCCCCAGCATTTT.